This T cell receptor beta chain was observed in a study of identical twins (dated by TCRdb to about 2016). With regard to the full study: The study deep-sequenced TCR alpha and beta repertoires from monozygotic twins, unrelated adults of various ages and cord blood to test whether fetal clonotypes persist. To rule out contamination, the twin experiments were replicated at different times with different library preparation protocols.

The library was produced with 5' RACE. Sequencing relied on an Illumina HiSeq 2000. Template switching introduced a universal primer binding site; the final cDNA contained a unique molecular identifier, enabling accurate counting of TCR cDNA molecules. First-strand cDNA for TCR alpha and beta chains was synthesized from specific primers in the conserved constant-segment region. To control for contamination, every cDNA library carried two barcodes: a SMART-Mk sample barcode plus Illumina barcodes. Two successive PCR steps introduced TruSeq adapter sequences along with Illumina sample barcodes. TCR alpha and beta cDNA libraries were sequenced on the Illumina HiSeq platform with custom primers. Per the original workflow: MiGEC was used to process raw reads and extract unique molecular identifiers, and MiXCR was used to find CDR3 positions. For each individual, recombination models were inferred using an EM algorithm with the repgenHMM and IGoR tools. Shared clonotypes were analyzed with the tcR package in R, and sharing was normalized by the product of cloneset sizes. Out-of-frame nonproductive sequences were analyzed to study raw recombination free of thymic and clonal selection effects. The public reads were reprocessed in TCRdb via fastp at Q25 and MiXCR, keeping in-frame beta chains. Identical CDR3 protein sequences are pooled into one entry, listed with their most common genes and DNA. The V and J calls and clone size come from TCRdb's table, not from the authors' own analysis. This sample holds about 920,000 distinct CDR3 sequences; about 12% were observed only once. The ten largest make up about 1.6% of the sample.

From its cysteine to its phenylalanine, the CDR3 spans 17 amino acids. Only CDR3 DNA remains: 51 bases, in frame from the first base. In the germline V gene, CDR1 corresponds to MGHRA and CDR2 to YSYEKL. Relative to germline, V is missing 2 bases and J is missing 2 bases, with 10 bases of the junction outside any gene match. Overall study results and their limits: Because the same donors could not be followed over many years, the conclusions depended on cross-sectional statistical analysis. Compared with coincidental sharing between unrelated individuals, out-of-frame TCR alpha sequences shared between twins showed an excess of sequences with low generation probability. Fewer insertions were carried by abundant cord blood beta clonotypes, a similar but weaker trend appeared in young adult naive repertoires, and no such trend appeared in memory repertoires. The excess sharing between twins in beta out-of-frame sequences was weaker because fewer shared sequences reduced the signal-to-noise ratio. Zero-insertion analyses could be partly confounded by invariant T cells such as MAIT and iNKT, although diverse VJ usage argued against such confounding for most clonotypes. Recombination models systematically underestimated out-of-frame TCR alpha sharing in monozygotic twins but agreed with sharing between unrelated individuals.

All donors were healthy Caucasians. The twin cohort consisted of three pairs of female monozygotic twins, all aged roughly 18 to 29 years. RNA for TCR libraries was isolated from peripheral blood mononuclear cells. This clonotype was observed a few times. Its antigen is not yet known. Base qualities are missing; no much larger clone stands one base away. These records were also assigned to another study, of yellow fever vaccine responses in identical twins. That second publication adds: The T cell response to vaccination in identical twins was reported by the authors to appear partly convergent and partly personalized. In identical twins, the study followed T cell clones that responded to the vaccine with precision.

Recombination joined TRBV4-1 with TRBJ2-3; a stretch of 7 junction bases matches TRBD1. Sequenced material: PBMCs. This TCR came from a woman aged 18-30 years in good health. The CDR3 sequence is CASSQPGQAIATDTQYF. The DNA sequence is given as TGCGCCAGCAGCCAACCCGGACAGGCGATCGCCACAGATACGCAGTATTTT.